Below, 11 T cell receptor beta chains from the same sample are listed, as sequenced in a study of blood T cell repertoires in COVID-19. The table came from immunoSEQ multiplex PCR; TCRdb's copy has only in-frame clones and leaves some out. The sample lists 310,000 or so clones, about 91% seen once, with around 9% in the top ten. Sample: PBMCs or T cells enriched from blood (not recorded which). The receptor set was obtained from a woman between 18 and 29 years old who had recovered from COVID-19.

The V gene is TRBV7-9, the J gene TRBJ1-3; unclear D gene. This CDR3 is 14 amino acids long. The ends were cut back, 5 bases at V and 1 base at J, with 9 bases in the middle. Per germline, CDR1 SEHNR and CDR2 FQNEAQ (reference sequence). The DNA of the CDR3 is TGTGCCAGCAGCCCCCCGAGATCTGGAAACACCATATATTTT. Its translation: CASSPPRSGNTIYF.

This clone was seen a few times. The V and J genes are TRBV29-1 and TRBJ2-1; TRBD2 might be the D (5 bases). The CDR3 is 15 residues long. Germline lookup yields CDR1 SQVTM and CDR2 ANQGSEA. V was trimmed by 2 bases and J by 6 bases, leaving 17 bases between them. For the CDR3, the DNA is TGCAGCGTTGAACTCAGACGGGGTGGACCCAATGAGCAGTTCTTC. Its translation is CSVELRRGGPNEQFF.

This CDR3 is CASSLSGEKLFF. CDR3 DNA sequence: TGTGCCAGCAGTTTATCAGGGGAAAAACTGTTTTTT. This chain links TRBV28 with TRBJ1-4, with TRBD1 as a possible D gene (5 bases). The germline gives CDR1 MDHEN, CDR2 SYDVKM. The CDR3 totals 12 residues. V shed 1 base and J shed 8 bases, with 5 bases lying between them.

The chain is built from TRBV5-1 and TRBJ2-5; TRBD2 aligns across 8 bases. This CDR3 comprises 16 residues. From germline, CDR1 is SGHRS and CDR2 YFSETQ. The ends lost 0 bases at V and 5 bases at J; junction bases unmatched: 9. In DNA form, the CDR3 reads TGCGCCAGCAGCTTGGCCGTTCGCGGGGGGCTGGAGACCCAGTACTTC. It encodes CASSLAVRGGLETQYF. Drawing the rest from reference TRBV5-1 and TRBJ2-5, the complete variable domain is KAGVTQTPRYLIKTRGQQVTLSCSPISGHRSVSWYQQTPGQGLQFLFEYFSETQRNKGNFPGRFSGRQFSNSRSEMNVSTLELGDSALYLCASSLAVRGGLETQYFGPGTRLLVL.

The chain employs TRBV27 and TRBJ2-7; 8 bases are a match to TRBD2. CDR1 is MNHEY, CDR2 SMNVEV, per germline (reference sequence). With V trimmed by 5 bases and J by 7 bases, 7 bases remained unmatched. This CDR3 has 13 residues. The CDR3 here is CASSPTTSEEQYF. In DNA, the CDR3 is TGTGCCAGCAGTCCCACGACTAGCGAGGAGCAGTACTTC.

The V gene is TRBV27, the J gene TRBJ1-5; D ambiguous. Looked up from germline, CDR1 is MNHEY and CDR2 is SMNVEV (reference sequence). CDR3 length: 12 residues. Trimming took 7 bases from V and 4 from J, leaving 8 bases between them. This CDR3 reads CASKEGNQPQHF. For the CDR3, the DNA is TGTGCCAGCAAGGAGGGAAATCAGCCCCAGCATTTT.

V and J are TRBV9 and TRBJ2-4; TRBD2 agrees at 11 bases. Looked up from germline, CDR1 is SGDLS and CDR2 is YYNGEE. There are 17 residues in the CDR3. V lost 0 bases, J lost 7 bases, and 9 bases stayed unmatched. CDR3 in DNA: TGTGCCAGCAGCGTAGGTGTAGCGGGGGGGCCGGGGAACATTCAGTACTTC. This codes for CASSVGVAGGPGNIQYF.

The chain couples TRBV7-3 to TRBJ2-3; 7 bases are a match to TRBD2. The CDR3 loop spans 15 amino acids. The V gene's germline CDR1 is SGHTA and CDR2 FQGTGA. The ends lost 6 bases at V and 2 bases at J; junction bases unmatched: 8. The chain's CDR3 is CASSSREGPTDTQYF. DNA of the CDR3: TGTGCCAGCAGTTCCAGGGAGGGCCCCACAGATACGCAGTATTTT.

This sequence joins TRBV3-1 (or the pseudogene TRBV3-2) and TRBJ2-7; 14 bases are shared with TRBD2. With V trimmed by 1 base and J by 11 bases, 7 bases remained unmatched. This CDR3 has 15 amino acids. Germline assignment: CDR1 LGHDT and CDR2 YNNKEL (reference sequence). The CDR3 DNA follows: TGTGCCAGCAGCCAAGGACTAGCGGGAGGGGGCGGGGAGTACTTC. Protein product: CASSQGLAGGGGEYF.

This sequence joins TRBV7-2 and TRBJ1-4; 7 bases match TRBD1. Trimming at V came to 6 bases and at J to 8 bases, leaving 9 bases not matched to a gene. CDR1 and CDR2 (germline): SGHTA, FQGNSA. The CDR3 totals 14 residues. CDR3 loop: CASSWGQTVEKLFF. CDR3 in DNA: TGTGCCAGCAGTTGGGGACAGACGGTAGAAAAACTGTTTTTT.

The chain recombines TRBV29-1 with TRBJ2-1; the match to TRBD1 covers 12 bases. V shed 6 bases, J shed 3 bases, and the junction held 12 bases outside the gene matches. The CDR3 totals 17 residues. Germline V gene sequence: CDR1 SQVTM, CDR2 ANQGSEA. Here the CDR3 DNA reads TGCAGCGTCCAGGGGGACAGGGGGCTGAATAACTACAATGAGCAGTTCTTC. It is translated as CSVQGDRGLNNYNEQFF.